These 9 T cell receptor beta chains originate from one sample sequenced in a study of cytomegalovirus exposure and HLA in healthy donors. PCR employed 60 Vbeta and 13 Jbeta primers. Sequencing used immunoSEQ multiplex PCR; TCRdb keeps in-frame clones, though not all of them. The sample has approximately 200,000 clones, 70% to 80% seen once; the top ten hold approximately 1.4%. Sequencing input: PBMCs. All receptors derive from a girl between 5 and 17 years old in good health and CMV-seropositive.

The rearrangement links TRBV5-4 to TRBJ1-1; 12 nucleotides align to TRBD1. This CDR3 is built from 15 residues. CDR1 and CDR2 from the germline V gene are SGHNT and YYREEE (reference sequence). V was pared by 4 bases and J by 4 bases, with 5 bases of the junction left unmatched. CDR3 sequence: CASSPGTGGLTEAFF. Here the CDR3 DNA reads TGTGCCAGCAGCCCCGGGACAGGGGGCCTCACTGAAGCTTTCTTT.

The chain employs TRBV6-6 and TRBJ1-5; no reliable D call. Looked up from germline, CDR1 is MNHNY and CDR2 is SVGAGI (reference sequence). V dropped 7 bases and J dropped 2 bases, with 18 bases sitting between them. This CDR3 is 16 amino acids long. Written as DNA, the CDR3 is TGTGCCAGCAAGGACGGACTATTTGGAGGCAATCAGCCCCAGCATTTT. Its translation is CASKDGLFGGNQPQHF.

Only a few counts were recorded for this clone. V usage is TRBV13 and J usage is TRBJ2-5; 10 bases line up with TRBD2. The CDR3 totals 15 residues. Germline V gene data show CDR1 as PRHDT and CDR2 as FYEKMQ (reference sequence). The V and J ends lost 4 bases and 5 bases, in that order; junction bases with no gene match: 7. CDR3 in DNA: TGTGCCAGCAGCTCTAGCGGGGGCCGGGGGGAGACCCAGTACTTC. Its translation is CASSSSGGRGETQYF. Drawing the rest from reference TRBV13 and TRBJ2-5, the complete variable domain is AAGVIQSPRHLIKEKRETATLKCYPIPRHDTVYWYQQGPGQDPQFLISFYEKMQSDKGSIPDRFSAQQFSDYHSELNMSSLELGDSALYFCASSSSGGRGETQYFGPGTRLLVL.

This chain joins TRBV6-6 and TRBJ2-1; tentatively, D is TRBD1 (6 bases). The CDR3 has 15 residues. Germline V CDR1 and CDR2: MNHNY, SVGAGI (reference sequence). Deletions cut 5 bases from V and 8 bases from J, with 19 bases between. CDR3 DNA sequence: TGTGCCAGCAGTCGCCGGCTTTCAGGGGACGATGAGCAGTTCTTC. It translates to CASSRRLSGDDEQFF.

This clone was counted a few times. The gene calls are TRBV5-5 and TRBJ2-7; D may be TRBD2 (5 bases). The CDR3 covers 11 residues. The ends were cut back, 3 bases at V and 6 bases at J, with 7 bases in the middle. Germline CDR1 reads SGHKS; CDR2 reads YYEKEE (reference sequence). The CDR3 region is CASSWGAEQYF. The CDR3 DNA sequence: TGTGCCAGCAGCTGGGGAGCCGAGCAGTACTTC.

This clone was observed a handful of times. This chain joins TRBV2 and TRBJ2-3; D uncertain. The CDR3 totals 16 residues. Germline CDR1 and CDR2: SNHLY and FYNNEI. V lost 2 bases and J 11 bases, leaving 23 bases between the germline ends. CDR3 nucleotides: TGTGCCAGCAGTGAAAGTCTTGGTACAGCCGAGAAAGGGCAGTATTTT. Amino acids: CASSESLGTAEKGQYF. Together with reference TRBV2 and TRBJ2-3, the CDR3 gives the full variable domain: EPEVTQTPSHQVTQMGQEVILRCVPISNHLYFYWYRQILGQKVEFLVSFYNNEISEKSEIFDDQFSVERPDGSNFTLKIRSTKLEDSAMYFCASSESLGTAEKGQYFGPGTRLTVL.

This chain uses TRBV13 with TRBJ2-2, with D hard to call. Deletions cut 0 bases from V and 1 base from J, with 6 bases between. Germline lookup yields CDR1 PRHDT and CDR2 FYEKMQ (reference sequence). The CDR3 runs 15 residues. This chain's CDR3 is CASSLGHQNTGELFF. The DNA of the CDR3 is TGTGCCAGCAGCTTAGGACACCAGAACACCGGGGAGCTGTTTTTT.

This chain connects TRBV5-1 to TRBJ1-1, with D uncertain. The CDR3 length is 15 residues. V was clipped by 4 bases and J by 0 bases, with 13 bases between them. The germline V gene has CDR1 SGHRS and CDR2 YFSETQ. CDR3 in DNA: TGCGCCAGCAGCGCAAACCAGGTTGTGAACACTGAAGCTTTCTTT. Its translation: CASSANQVVNTEAFF.

The chain couples TRBV4-1 to TRBJ1-1; a weak D match, TRBD1 (6 bases). V gave up 2 bases and J gave up 5 bases, with 18 bases separating them. This CDR3 comprises 16 residues. CDR1 and CDR2 from the germline V gene are MGHRA and YSYEKL. The DNA for the CDR3 is TGCGCCAGCAGCCAACCCCGGCGGGGGCCGCATACTGAAGCTTTCTTT. This encodes CASSQPRRGPHTEAFF.